The 29 T cell receptor beta chains below come from one sample, sequenced in a study of post-analysis software for immune sequencing data. Researchers reported that TCR beta cDNA libraries carried unique molecular identifiers. Each CDR3 protein is one row after TCRdb ran MiXCR on the PCR reads. This sample yields 160,000 or so distinct CDR3 sequences, of which 35% to 40% are seen a single time; under 30% belongs to the top ten. The input for sequencing was blood, taken after autologous hematopoietic stem cell transplantation. These TCRs come from a girl aged 10 to 17 with multiple sclerosis.

J is TRBJ2-5 and V is TRBV12-3 or TRBV12-4, with D perhaps matching TRBD2 (7 bases). This CDR3 spans 14 amino acids. V was pared by 4 bases and J by 5 bases, with 14 bases between. CDR3 protein: CASSSSKGGETQYF. The CDR3 bases are TGTGCCAGCAGTTCAAGTAAGGGGGGGGAGACCCAGTACTTC.

This clonotype was counted only a few times. The chain couples TRBV7-9 to TRBJ1-2; no clear D gene. The CDR3 covers 13 residues. V lost 5 bases and J 4 bases, leaving 11 bases between the germline ends. CDR1 is SEHNR and CDR2 is FQNEAQ in the germline V gene (reference sequence). CDR3: CASSAGHPYGYTF. CDR3 coding DNA: TGTGCCAGCAGCGCCGGCCATCCCTATGGCTACACCTTC.

This clonotype was counted ten times or more. The J gene is TRBJ2-1, the V gene TRBV20-1; no firm D call. The CDR3 runs 15 residues. V lost 3 bases and J lost 14, with 26 bases in between. Germline V lookup: CDR1 DFQATT, CDR2 SNEGSKA (reference sequence). This chain's CDR3 is CSASNIGSTGWVEFF. The CDR3 region has the DNA TGCAGTGCTAGTAATATCGGCAGCACCGGCTGGGTAGAGTTCTTC.

This rearrangement joins TRBV5-1 to TRBJ1-1, with D maybe TRBD1 (5 bases). Germline lookup yields CDR1 SGHRS and CDR2 YFSETQ. V was pared by 3 bases and J by 1 base, with 10 bases between. CDR3 length: 14 residues. The CDR3 sequence is CASSSGGGNTEAFF. CDR3 DNA sequence: TGCGCCAGCAGCTCCGGGGGGGGGAACACTGAAGCTTTCTTT.

There are a few counts of this clonotype. The chain combines TRBV19 with TRBJ2-1; possible D gene TRBD2, 5 bases. Germline assignment: CDR1 LNHDA and CDR2 SQIVND (reference sequence). The CDR3 length is 16 residues. V lost 3 bases to trimming and J lost 4 bases, with 16 bases between them. CDR3 bases: TGTGCCAGTAGTATTCGGGCTAGCTCCATTTACAATGAGCAGTTCTTC. Amino acids: CASSIRASSIYNEQFF.

This clonotype appeared a few times. This chain uses TRBV6-6 with TRBJ2-1, with 8 nucleotides matching TRBD1. Trimming at V came to 1 base and at J to 4 bases, leaving 3 bases not matched to a gene. Germline assignment: CDR1 MNHNY and CDR2 SVGAGI (reference sequence). The length of the CDR3 is 15 residues. DNA for the CDR3: TGTGCCAGCAGTTACTTGCAGGGGGCGTACAATGAGCAGTTCTTC. This gives the protein CASSYLQGAYNEQFF.

The CDR3 is CASYGLAEDTQYF. CDR3 in DNA: TGTGCCAGCTACGGTTTAGCGGAAGATACGCAGTATTTT. This chain links TRBV28 with TRBJ2-3, with D perhaps matching TRBD2 (6 bases). The CDR3 has 13 amino acids. Germline V gives CDR1 MDHEN, CDR2 SYDVKM. Between the trimmed V and J ends, which lost 8 bases and 5 bases, there was a span of 14 bases. The full variable domain, rest sourced from reference TRBV28 and TRBJ2-3, is DVKVTQSSRYLVKRTGEKVFLECVQDMDHENMFWYRQDPGLGLRLIYFSYDVKMKEKGDIPEGYSVSREKKERFSLILESASTNQTSMYLCASYGLAEDTQYFGPGTRLTVL.

This clonotype was detected a few times. The chain combines TRBV4-2 with TRBJ2-7; 11 bases match TRBD2. The CDR3 sequence is 17 residues long. With 1 base clipped from V and 5 bases from J, the junction kept 10 bases outside the gene matches. Germline values: CDR1 LGHNA, CDR2 YNFKEQ. CDR3 sequence (DNA): TGTGCCAGCAGCCAAGGAGGGGCTAGCGGGAGGATGAACGAGCAGTACTTC. This encodes CASSQGGASGRMNEQYF.

The genes are TRBV5-1 and TRBJ1-1; 7 positions agree with TRBD1. The V gene's germline CDR1 is SGHRS and CDR2 YFSETQ. The CDR3 is made up of 13 amino acids. With V trimmed by 5 bases and J by 3 bases, 4 bases remained unmatched. The CDR3 reads CASRDRTHTEAFF. CDR3 DNA sequence: TGCGCCAGCAGGGACAGGACACACACTGAAGCTTTCTTT. Full variable domain (remainder filled in from reference TRBV5-1 and TRBJ1-1): KAGVTQTPRYLIKTRGQQVTLSCSPISGHRSVSWYQQTPGQGLQFLFEYFSETQRNKGNFPGRFSGRQFSNSRSEMNVSTLELGDSALYLCASRDRTHTEAFFGQGTRLTVV.

This clonotype was observed a handful of times. The genes are TRBV9 and TRBJ2-1, with D tentatively TRBD1 (6 bases). In germline, CDR1 is SGDLS, CDR2 YYNGEE. V lost 7 bases and J lost 7, with 18 bases in between. The CDR3 loop spans 14 amino acids. The CDR3 DNA follows: TGTGCCAGCGGCCTCGGGACAACACGAAATGAGCAGTTCTTC. Translated, it gives CASGLGTTRNEQFF.

The chain recombines TRBV7-3 with TRBJ2-1, with D tentatively TRBD1 or TRBD2 (6 bases each). CDR1 and CDR2 from the germline V gene are SGHTA and FQGTGA. Trimming removed 0 bases from V and 7 bases from J, with 19 bases in between. The CDR3 is made up of 17 amino acids. CDR3: CASSLTGGGGPANEQFF. CDR3 sequence (DNA): TGTGCCAGCAGCTTAACGGGGGGCGGAGGGCCAGCAAATGAGCAGTTCTTC.

This clonotype was seen at least ten times. This chain joins TRBV29-1 and TRBJ2-7, with 7 bases identical to TRBD2. The CDR3 runs to 13 residues. V lost 2 bases, J lost 0 bases, and 1 base stayed unmatched. Germline values: CDR1 SQVTM, CDR2 ANQGSEA. CDR3 nucleotide sequence: TGCAGCGTTGAACTAGCGGTCTCCTACGAGCAGTACTTC. It codes for CSVELAVSYEQYF.

This clonotype was observed many times. The rearrangement joins TRBV9 to TRBJ2-4, with D possibly being TRBD1 (6 bases). Trimming pared 4 bases from V and 2 bases from J, leaving 13 bases between. CDR1 is SGDLS and CDR2 is YYNGEE in the germline V gene. This CDR3 is built from 15 residues. CDR3 DNA sequence: TGTGCCAGCAGCCCATTACAGGGACCCAAAAACATTCAGTACTTC. Protein product: CASSPLQGPKNIQYF.

Here the CDR3 reads CASSLLGTGSHEQYF. CDR3 coding DNA: TGTGCCAGCAGCTTGTTAGGGACAGGGTCCCACGAGCAGTACTTC. The chain carries TRBV5-6 and TRBJ2-5, with TRBD1 matching 9 bases. The end of the DNA is better explained by TRBJ2-7, so the J call may be wrong. In germline, CDR1 is SGHDT, CDR2 YYEEEE. The CDR3 contains 15 residues.

The rearrangement joins TRBV7-8 to TRBJ2-1; a possible D gene is TRBD2 (6 bases). Germline loops: CDR1 SGHVS, CDR2 FQNEAQ. Trimming took off 5 bases at V and 0 bases at J, with 14 bases between the two ends. The CDR3 runs 16 residues. This CDR3 reads CASSGPSESSYNEQFF. DNA for the CDR3: TGTGCCAGCAGCGGACCTAGCGAGAGCTCCTACAATGAGCAGTTCTTC.

This clonotype was observed many times. V is TRBV6-5 and J is TRBJ2-7; 11 nucleotides match TRBD1. V was clipped by 5 bases and J by 0 bases; unmatched bases: 3. Per germline, CDR1 MNHEY and CDR2 SVGAGI. This CDR3 region has 15 residues. DNA of the CDR3: TGTGCCAGCAGTCGGACAGGGGGCATCTCCTACGAGCAGTACTTC. This encodes CASSRTGGISYEQYF.

The chain employs TRBV29-1 and TRBJ2-5; TRBD1 matches 8 bases. The J call may be wrong; the DNA end is better matched by TRBJ2-7. CDR3 length equals 14 residues. Germline CDR1 is SQVTM and CDR2 is ANQGSEA. CDR3 sequence (DNA): TGCAGCGTCTCCGACAGGGGACGATTCTACGAGCAGTACTTC. It translates to CSVSDRGRFYEQYF.

CDR3: CASSQGRGNTEAFF. In DNA, the CDR3 is TGCGCCAGCAGCCAAGGTCGGGGGAACACTGAAGCTTTCTTT. The V gene is TRBV4-1, the J gene TRBJ1-1; D call uncertain. The CDR3 length is 14 residues. Trimming took 1 base from V and 1 from J, leaving 7 bases between them. Germline V CDR1 and CDR2: MGHRA, YSYEKL.

On this clonotype: A junction end diverges from the germline sequence, so it may reflect a read error. The V call is TRBV6-5, the J call TRBJ2-3; weak D call: TRBD2 (5 bases). Germline CDR1 is MNHEY and CDR2 is SVGAGI. CDR3 length equals 18 residues. The CDR3 sequence is CASSYPSWERNGADTQYF. CDR3 nucleotide sequence: TGCGCCAGCAGTTACCCTTCATGGGAGAGGAACGGAGCAGATACGCAGTATTTT.

The CDR3 sequence: CASTGQGAFQPQHF. The CDR3 region has the DNA TGTGCCAGCACAGGACAGGGGGCGTTTCAGCCCCAGCATTTT. The genes are TRBV28 and TRBJ1-5; 11 bases are shared with TRBD1. The CDR3 covers 14 residues. Trimming took 7 bases from V and 6 from J; bases not matched to a gene: 5. Germline V CDR1 and CDR2: MDHEN, SYDVKM.

Details on this clonotype: Relative to the germline gene, one junction end is altered; a read error may explain this. The chain recombines TRBV27 with TRBJ2-7; D ambiguous. This CDR3 comprises 13 residues. The germline V gene encodes CDR1 MNHEY and CDR2 SMNVEV (reference sequence). CDR3 in DNA: TGTGCTAGCAGTTTAAGTTCAGGCAACGAGCAGTACTTC. Translation: CASSLSSGNEQYF.

Regarding this clonotype: A junction boundary mismatches the germline segment, possibly from a read error. The chain is built from TRBV5-1 and TRBJ1-1; D possibly corresponds to TRBD1 (5 bases). Germline V CDR1 and CDR2: SGHRS, YFSETQ. The CDR3 has 13 amino acids. The CDR3 coding sequence is TGCGCCAGCAGCTTCCTGAGCGGGACTGGAGCTTTCTTT. Protein sequence: CASSFLSGTGAFF.

The rearrangement joins TRBV20-1 to TRBJ2-1; TRBD1 matches at 7 bases. Losses at the gene ends were 6 bases for V and 5 bases for J; bases not matched to a gene: 7. The CDR3 has 13 amino acids. CDR1 and CDR2 from the germline V gene are DFQATT and SNEGSKA (reference sequence). This CDR3 reads CSAVGQANNEQFF. The CDR3 coding sequence is TGCAGTGCCGTCGGACAGGCGAACAATGAGCAGTTCTTC.

The chain's CDR3 is CASSLGAGGVYEQYF. The CDR3 DNA follows: TGTGCCAGCAGTTTAGGAGCGGGAGGTGTCTACGAGCAGTACTTC. V gene TRBV27 combines with J gene TRBJ2-7; the match to TRBD2 covers 9 bases. V was clipped by 2 bases and J by 3 bases; unmatched bases: 5. The CDR3 spans 15 residues. From germline, CDR1 is MNHEY and CDR2 SMNVEV (reference sequence).

The V call is TRBV25-1, the J call TRBJ2-1, with TRBD2 identical over 13 bases. This CDR3 region has 16 residues. Trimming removed 5 bases from V and 7 bases from J; junction bases left unmatched: 8. Germline CDR1 is MGHDK and CDR2 is SYGVNS. DNA for the CDR3: TGTGCCAGCAGTAAGCCTGGACTAGCGGGAGTGAATGAGCAGTTCTTC. Translating gives CASSKPGLAGVNEQFF.

V and J are TRBV20-1 and TRBJ2-7; D is uncertain. Germline CDR1 and CDR2: DFQATT and SNEGSKA (reference sequence). The CDR3 is made up of 13 amino acids. The V and J ends lost 5 bases and 0 bases respectively, with 11 bases between them. Here the CDR3 DNA reads TGCAGTGCTCCCCGATCTAGCTCCTACGAGCAGTACTTC. This translates into CSAPRSSSYEQYF.

This sequence joins TRBV20-1 and TRBJ2-3; D unresolved. This CDR3 is 14 amino acids long. Trimming took off 3 bases at V and 4 bases at J, with 14 bases between the two ends. The germline V gene encodes CDR1 DFQATT and CDR2 SNEGSKA (reference sequence). The chain's CDR3 is CSARDHAIPDTQYF. The CDR3, as DNA: TGCAGTGCTAGGGATCACGCCATCCCAGATACGCAGTATTTT.

This clonotype has ten or more counts. The chain joins TRBV10-3 to TRBJ1-2; tentative D call: TRBD1 (5 bases). This CDR3 is 15 amino acids long. The germline CDR1 and CDR2 sequences are ENHRY and SYGVKD. Trimming shortened V by 0 bases and J by 4 bases, and 12 bases separated the two germline ends. DNA for the CDR3: TGTGCCATCAGTGAGTCTGTCGGCAGGGCCTATGGCTACACCTTC. Translated, it gives CAISESVGRAYGYTF.

Only one count was recorded for this clonotype. V is TRBV20-1 and J is TRBJ1-2, with TRBD1 identical over 7 bases. The V gene's germline CDR1 is DFQATT and CDR2 SNEGSKA (reference sequence). This CDR3 comprises 15 residues. The junction had 12 bases not matched to a gene; V was cut back by 1 base and J by 7 bases. DNA for the CDR3: TGCAGTGCTAGAGCTCCAGGAAAGGGGGCATCTGGCTACACCTTC. Encoded protein: CSARAPGKGASGYTF.